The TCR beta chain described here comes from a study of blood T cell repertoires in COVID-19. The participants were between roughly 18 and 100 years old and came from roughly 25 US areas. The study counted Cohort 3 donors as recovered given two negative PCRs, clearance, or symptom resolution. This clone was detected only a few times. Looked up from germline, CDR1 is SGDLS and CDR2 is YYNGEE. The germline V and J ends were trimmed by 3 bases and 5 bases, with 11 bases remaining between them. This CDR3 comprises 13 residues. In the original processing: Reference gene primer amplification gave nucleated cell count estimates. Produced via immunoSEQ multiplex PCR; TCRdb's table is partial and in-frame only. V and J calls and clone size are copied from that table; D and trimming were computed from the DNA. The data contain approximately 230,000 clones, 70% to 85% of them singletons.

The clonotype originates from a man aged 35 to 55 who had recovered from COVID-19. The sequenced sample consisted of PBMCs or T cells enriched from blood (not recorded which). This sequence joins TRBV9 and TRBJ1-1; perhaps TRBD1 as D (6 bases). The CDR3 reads CASSEGVETEAFF. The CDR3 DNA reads TGTGCCAGCAGCGAGGGGGTTGAAACTGAAGCTTTCTTT.